This TCR beta chain was sequenced during a study of blood T cell repertoires in COVID-19. Study summary: From T cells, B-cell-depleted T cells, or PBMCs came the material, which was cDNA or gDNA.

The CDR3 contains 13 residues. The V and J ends lost 5 bases and 3 bases respectively, with 8 bases between them. Per germline, CDR1 SGHDN and CDR2 FVKESK. Assay: immunoSEQ multiplex PCR; the TCRdb copy retains only in-frame clones and omits some. The sample has more than 300,000 clones; approximately 89% are singletons. The receptor's source is a woman in her 30s with COVID-19, enrolled during active disease. The V gene is TRBV14, the J gene TRBJ1-3, with D uncertain. Sequencing was performed on peripheral blood. The CDR3 region has the DNA TGTGCCAGCAGCTACGGTTATGGAAACACCATATATTTT. Residues: CASSYGYGNTIYF.